Below are 13 T cell receptor beta chains sequenced from a single sample in a study of human T cells and chemical hapten exposure. TCRdb independently ran MiXCR on the RACE reads; one entry per CDR3 protein. The sample consists of 180,000 or so distinct CDR3 sequences, under 35% of them appearing once. Time point noted: pre-sensitization, week 0. Treatment denoted: therapeutic diphenylcyclopropenone sensitization with weekly scalp DPC. The specimen was whole blood, collected in connection with sensitization to the hapten diphenylcyclopropenone (DPC). These receptors all stem from a woman in her 30s with alopecia areata. Some clones in this sample may be carry-over from other donors' samples.

The CDR3 sequence: CASSLDLVMAQYF. DNA of the CDR3: TGTGCCAGCAGCTTGGATTTAGTGATGGCCCAGTACTTC. This chain joins TRBV5-5 and TRBJ2-5; D ambiguous. Germline V gives CDR1 SGHKS, CDR2 YYEKEE (reference sequence). The CDR3 extends over 13 amino acids. Trimming left V 0 bases short and J 9 bases short, with 12 bases between.

This clonotype has just a few counts. The CDR3 loop is CASSPISRAMNTEAFF. The CDR3 DNA is TGTGCCAGCAGCCCCATTAGCAGGGCCATGAACACTGAAGCTTTCTTT. The chain uses TRBV28 and TRBJ1-1; TRBD1 might be the D (5 bases). Per germline, CDR1 MDHEN and CDR2 SYDVKM. The CDR3 totals 16 residues. With 6 bases removed from V and 0 bases from J, the gap between germline ends came to 17 bases.

CDR3 amino acids: CASSYSRGADTQYF. Here the CDR3 DNA reads TGTGCCAGCAGTTATTCGCGGGGCGCGGATACGCAGTATTTT. This sequence joins TRBV12-3 or TRBV12-4 and TRBJ2-3; weak D call: TRBD2 (6 bases). This CDR3 has 14 residues. Deletions cut 4 bases from V and 6 bases from J, with 14 bases between.

This clonotype occurred many times. V gene TRBV7-2 combines with J gene TRBJ2-7, with 7 positions matching TRBD1. Germline values: CDR1 SGHTA, CDR2 FQGNSA. The V gene end was trimmed by 5 bases and the J gene end by 7 bases; junction bases not matched to a gene: 5. The CDR3 covers 12 residues. Here the CDR3 reads CASSALTGEQYF. As DNA, the CDR3 is TGTGCCAGCAGCGCCCTGACAGGGGAGCAGTACTTC. Variable domain in full (rest from reference TRBV7-2 and TRBJ2-7): GAGVSQSPSNKVTEKGKDVELRCDPISGHTALYWYRQSLGQGLEFLIYFQGNSAPDKSGLPSDRFSAERTGGSVSTLTIQRTQQEDSAVYLCASSALTGEQYFGPGTRLTVT.

This clonotype was seen only a few times. The V call is TRBV29-1, the J call TRBJ2-3; possible D gene TRBD2, 5 bases. The CDR3 has 12 residues. Between the trimmed V and J ends, which lost 3 bases and 11 bases, there was a span of 15 bases. The germline CDR1 and CDR2 sequences are SQVTM and ANQGSEA. The CDR3, as DNA: TGCAGCGTTGATCTGTCCGCCCGGGGGCAGTATTTT. Amino acids: CSVDLSARGQYF.

This clonotype was detected a few times. This rearrangement joins TRBV2 to TRBJ1-2, with 7 bases aligning to TRBD1. The germline V gene has CDR1 SNHLY and CDR2 FYNNEI. This CDR3 has 13 amino acids. The V segment lost 5 bases and the J segment 4 bases; nucleotides outside the gene matches: 4. The CDR3 DNA reads TGTGCCAGCAGTCGGGACAGCAGCTATGGCTACACCTTC. It yields the protein CASSRDSSYGYTF.

This clonotype has just a few counts. This rearrangement joins TRBV29-1 to TRBJ2-3; 10 bases align to TRBD1. V was clipped by 5 bases and J by 0 bases; unmatched bases: 2. The germline V gene has CDR1 SQVTM and CDR2 ANQGSEA. The length of the CDR3 is 14 residues. CDR3 DNA: TGCAGCGTTCGGACAGGGGGGAGCACAGATACGCAGTATTTT. Its translation is CSVRTGGSTDTQYF.

This chain uses TRBV10-3 with TRBJ2-7; TRBD2 is a possible D gene (5 bases). The germline V and J ends were trimmed by 7 bases and 5 bases, with 12 bases remaining between them. Looked up from germline, CDR1 is ENHRY and CDR2 is SYGVKD. There are 12 residues in the CDR3. CDR3 nucleotides: TGTGCCATCAAAGCCACCGGGGACGAGCAGTACTTC. It translates to CAIKATGDEQYF.

The chain has TRBV9 and TRBJ1-2, with 8 bases fitting TRBD1. The germline V gene encodes CDR1 SGDLS and CDR2 YYNGEE. The CDR3 sequence is 14 residues long. V dropped 4 bases and J dropped 6; count of bases not matched to a gene: 8. The CDR3 bases are TGTGCCAGCAGCATCCGGTCAGGGGGCGATGGCTACACCTTC. Protein sequence: CASSIRSGGDGYTF.

V usage is TRBV7-8 and J usage is TRBJ2-7; D tentatively reads TRBD1 or TRBD2 (5 bases each). The CDR3 totals 13 residues. Germline lookup yields CDR1 SGHVS and CDR2 FQNEAQ. Trimming pared 1 base from V and 4 bases from J, leaving 8 bases between. The CDR3, as DNA: TGTGCCAGCAGCTTAGTGAGGGGATACGAGCAGTACTTC. This gives the protein CASSLVRGYEQYF.

This clonotype has only one observation. The chain carries TRBV4-2 and TRBJ2-3; D is undetermined. The germline V gene has CDR1 LGHNA and CDR2 YNFKEQ. V lost 0 bases and J 2 bases, leaving 6 bases between the germline ends. The CDR3 has 14 residues. The CDR3 DNA is TGTGCCAGCAGCCAAGACGGGCCCACAGATACGCAGTATTTT. This sequence encodes CASSQDGPTDTQYF.

The V call is TRBV20-1, the J call TRBJ2-7; the D gene is possibly TRBD1 (5 bases). The CDR3 extends over 12 amino acids. V lost 5 bases to trimming and J lost 6 bases, with 14 bases between them. Germline CDR1 reads DFQATT; CDR2 reads SNEGSKA (reference sequence). CDR3 loop: CSAAPGYVEQYF. CDR3 DNA: TGCAGTGCTGCCCCAGGGTATGTCGAGCAGTACTTC.

The chain employs TRBV20-1 and TRBJ2-2; 8 positions agree with TRBD2. Germline values: CDR1 DFQATT, CDR2 SNEGSKA (reference sequence). Trimming cost V 2 bases and J 5 bases; bases outside gene matches: 7. CDR3 length: 15 residues. The CDR3 spells CSARLAGGRTGELFF. The CDR3 DNA is TGCAGTGCTAGATTGGCGGGAGGTCGTACCGGGGAGCTGTTTTTT.